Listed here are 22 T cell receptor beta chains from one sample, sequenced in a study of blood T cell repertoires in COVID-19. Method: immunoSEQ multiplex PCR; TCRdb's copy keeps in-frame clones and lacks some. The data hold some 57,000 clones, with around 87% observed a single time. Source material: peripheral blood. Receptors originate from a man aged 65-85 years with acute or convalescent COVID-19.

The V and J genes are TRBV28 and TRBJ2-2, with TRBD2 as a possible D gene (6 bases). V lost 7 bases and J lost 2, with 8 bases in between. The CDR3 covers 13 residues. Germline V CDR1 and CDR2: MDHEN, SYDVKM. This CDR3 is CASNGRNTGELFF. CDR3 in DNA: TGTGCCAGCAACGGGAGAAACACCGGGGAGCTGTTTTTT.

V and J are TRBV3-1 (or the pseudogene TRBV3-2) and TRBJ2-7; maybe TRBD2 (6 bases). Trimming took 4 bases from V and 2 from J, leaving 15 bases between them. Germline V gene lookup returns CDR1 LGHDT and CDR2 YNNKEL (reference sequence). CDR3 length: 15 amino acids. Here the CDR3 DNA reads TGTGCCAGCAGCCTACGGGGGAGCTCGACCTACGAGCAGTACTTC. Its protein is CASSLRGSSTYEQYF.

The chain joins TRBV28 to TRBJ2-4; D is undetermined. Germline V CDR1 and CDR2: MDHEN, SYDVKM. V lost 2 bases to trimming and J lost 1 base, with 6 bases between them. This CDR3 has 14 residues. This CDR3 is CASSLDWAKNIQYF. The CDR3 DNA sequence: TGTGCCAGCAGTTTAGACTGGGCCAAAAACATTCAGTACTTC.

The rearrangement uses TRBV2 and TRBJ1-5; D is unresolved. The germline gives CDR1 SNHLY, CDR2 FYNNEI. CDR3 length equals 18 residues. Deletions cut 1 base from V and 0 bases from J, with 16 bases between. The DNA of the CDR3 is TGTGCCAGCAGTGAAGAGCGGGCTACAGTCGATAGCAATCAGCCCCAGCATTTT. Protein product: CASSEERATVDSNQPQHF.

The CDR3 DNA reads TGCAGCGTAGGACAGGGGGCAGGAGAGACCCAGTACTTC. Its translation is CSVGQGAGETQYF. V and J are TRBV29-1 and TRBJ2-5, with TRBD1 identical over 11 bases. Unmatched junction bases numbered 4, after V lost 6 bases and J lost 4 bases. The V gene's germline CDR1 is SQVTM and CDR2 ANQGSEA. This CDR3 spans 13 amino acids.

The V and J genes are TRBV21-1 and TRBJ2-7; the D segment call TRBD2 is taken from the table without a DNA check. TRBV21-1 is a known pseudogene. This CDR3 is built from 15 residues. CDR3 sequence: CASSKAPGTIYEQYF. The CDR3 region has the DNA TGTGCCAGCAGCAAAGCCCCGGGAACAATCTACGAGCAGTACTTC.

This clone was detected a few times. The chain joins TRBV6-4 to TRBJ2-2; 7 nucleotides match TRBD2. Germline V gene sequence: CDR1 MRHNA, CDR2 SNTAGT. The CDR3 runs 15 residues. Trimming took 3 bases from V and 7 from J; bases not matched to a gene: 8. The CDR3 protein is CASSEAGFTGGELFF. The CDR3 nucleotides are TGTGCCAGCAGTGAAGCGGGATTTACTGGCGGGGAGCTGTTTTTT.

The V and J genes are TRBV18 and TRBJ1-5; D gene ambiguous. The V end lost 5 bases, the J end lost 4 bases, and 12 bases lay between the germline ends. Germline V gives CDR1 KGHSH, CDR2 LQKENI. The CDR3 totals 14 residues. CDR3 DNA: TGTGCCAGCTCATCGAAGGAGGGAAATCAGCCCCAGCATTTT. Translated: CASSSKEGNQPQHF.

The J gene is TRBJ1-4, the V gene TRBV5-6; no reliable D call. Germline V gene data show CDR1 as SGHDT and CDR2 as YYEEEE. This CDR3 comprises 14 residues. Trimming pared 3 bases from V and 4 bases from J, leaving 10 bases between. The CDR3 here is CASSSDRDNEKLFF. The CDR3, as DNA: TGTGCCAGCAGCTCCGATCGGGATAATGAAAAACTGTTTTTT.

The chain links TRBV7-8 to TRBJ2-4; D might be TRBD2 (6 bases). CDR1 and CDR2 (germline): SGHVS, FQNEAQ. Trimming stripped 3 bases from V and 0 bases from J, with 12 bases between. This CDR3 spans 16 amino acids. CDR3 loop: CASSLGLTEAKNIQYF. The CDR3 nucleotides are TGTGCCAGCAGCTTGGGACTTACCGAAGCCAAAAACATTCAGTACTTC.

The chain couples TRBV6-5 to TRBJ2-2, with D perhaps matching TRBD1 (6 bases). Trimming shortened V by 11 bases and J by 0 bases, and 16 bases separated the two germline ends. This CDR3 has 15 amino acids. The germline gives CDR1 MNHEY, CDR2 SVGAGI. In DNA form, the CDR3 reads TGTGCCGCACAAACAGGGTTCGCGAACACCGGGGAGCTGTTTTTT. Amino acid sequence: CAAQTGFANTGELFF.

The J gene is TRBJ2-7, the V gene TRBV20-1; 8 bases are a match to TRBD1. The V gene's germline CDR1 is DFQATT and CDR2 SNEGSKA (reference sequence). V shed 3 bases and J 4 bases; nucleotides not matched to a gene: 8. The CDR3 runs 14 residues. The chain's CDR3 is CSASGGQAFYEQYF. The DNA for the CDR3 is TGCAGTGCTAGTGGGGGACAGGCTTTTTACGAGCAGTACTTC.

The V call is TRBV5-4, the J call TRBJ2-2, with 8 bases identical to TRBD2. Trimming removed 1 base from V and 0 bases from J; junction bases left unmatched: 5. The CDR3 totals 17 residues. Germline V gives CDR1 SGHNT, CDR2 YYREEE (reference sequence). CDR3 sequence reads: CASSLFTGGTNTGELFF. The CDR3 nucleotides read TGTGCCAGCAGCTTGTTCACGGGGGGGACGAACACCGGGGAGCTGTTTTTT.

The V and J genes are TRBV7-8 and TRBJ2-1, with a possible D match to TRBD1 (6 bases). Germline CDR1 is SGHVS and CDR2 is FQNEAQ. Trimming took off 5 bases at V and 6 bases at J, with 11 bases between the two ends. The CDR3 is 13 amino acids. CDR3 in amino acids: CASSHQGFNEQFF. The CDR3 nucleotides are TGTGCCAGCAGCCATCAGGGGTTCAATGAGCAGTTCTTC.

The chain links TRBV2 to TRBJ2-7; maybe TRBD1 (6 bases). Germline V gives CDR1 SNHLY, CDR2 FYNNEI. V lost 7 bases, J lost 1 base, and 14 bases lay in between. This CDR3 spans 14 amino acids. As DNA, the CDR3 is TGTGCCAGCATTAGGGCCCAGGGGTCCTACGAGCAGTACTTC. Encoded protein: CASIRAQGSYEQYF.

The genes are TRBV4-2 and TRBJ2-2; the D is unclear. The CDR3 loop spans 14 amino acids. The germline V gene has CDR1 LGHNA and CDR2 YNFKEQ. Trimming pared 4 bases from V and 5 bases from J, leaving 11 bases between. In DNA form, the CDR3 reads TGTGCCAGCAGCCCCTCGACTCGTACCGGGGAGCTGTTTTTT. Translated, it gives CASSPSTRTGELFF.

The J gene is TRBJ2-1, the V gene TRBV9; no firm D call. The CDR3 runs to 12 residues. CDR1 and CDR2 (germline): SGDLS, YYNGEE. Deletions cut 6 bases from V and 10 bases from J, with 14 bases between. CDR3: CASTTGLREQFF. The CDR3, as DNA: TGTGCCAGCACCACGGGTCTCCGGGAGCAGTTCTTC.

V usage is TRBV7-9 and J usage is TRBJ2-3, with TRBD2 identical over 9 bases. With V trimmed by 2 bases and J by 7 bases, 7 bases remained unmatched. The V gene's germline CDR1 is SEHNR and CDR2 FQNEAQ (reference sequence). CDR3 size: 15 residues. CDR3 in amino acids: CASSLWASGVNTQYF. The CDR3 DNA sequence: TGTGCCAGCAGCTTATGGGCTAGCGGGGTAAATACGCAGTATTTT.

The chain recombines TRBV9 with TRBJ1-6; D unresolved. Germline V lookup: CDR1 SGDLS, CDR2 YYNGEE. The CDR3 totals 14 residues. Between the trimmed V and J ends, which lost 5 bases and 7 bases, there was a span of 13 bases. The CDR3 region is CASSMDSNNSPLHF. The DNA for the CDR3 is TGTGCCAGCAGTATGGACTCCAACAATTCACCCCTCCACTTT.

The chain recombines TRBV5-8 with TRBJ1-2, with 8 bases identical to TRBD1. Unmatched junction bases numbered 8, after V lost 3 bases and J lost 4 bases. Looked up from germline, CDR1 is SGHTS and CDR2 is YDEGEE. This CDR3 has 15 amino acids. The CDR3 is CASSSPGQAIYGYTF. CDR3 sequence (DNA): TGTGCCAGCAGCTCCCCGGGACAGGCGATCTATGGCTACACCTTC.

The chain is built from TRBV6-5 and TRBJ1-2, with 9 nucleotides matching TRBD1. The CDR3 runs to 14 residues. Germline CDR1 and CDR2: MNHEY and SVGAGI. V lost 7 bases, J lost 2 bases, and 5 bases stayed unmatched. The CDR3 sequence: CASTAGTGNYGYTF. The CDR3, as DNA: TGTGCCAGCACCGCCGGGACAGGGAACTATGGCTACACCTTC.

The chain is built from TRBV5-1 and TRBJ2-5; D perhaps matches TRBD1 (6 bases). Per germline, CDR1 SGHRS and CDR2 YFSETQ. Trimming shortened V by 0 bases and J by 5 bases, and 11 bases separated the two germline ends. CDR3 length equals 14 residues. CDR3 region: CASSLDRVEETQYF. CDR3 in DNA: TGCGCCAGCAGCTTGGACAGGGTGGAGGAGACCCAGTACTTC.